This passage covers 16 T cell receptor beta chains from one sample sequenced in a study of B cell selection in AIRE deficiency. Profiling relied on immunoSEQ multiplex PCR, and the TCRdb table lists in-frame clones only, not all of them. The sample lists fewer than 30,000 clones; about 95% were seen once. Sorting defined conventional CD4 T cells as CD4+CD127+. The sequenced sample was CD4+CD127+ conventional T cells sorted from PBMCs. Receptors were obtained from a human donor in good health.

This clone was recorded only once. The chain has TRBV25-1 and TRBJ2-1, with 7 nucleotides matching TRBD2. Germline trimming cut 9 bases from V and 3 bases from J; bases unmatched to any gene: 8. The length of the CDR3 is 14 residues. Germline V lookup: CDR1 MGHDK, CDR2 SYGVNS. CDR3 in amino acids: CASFGGGLYNEQFF. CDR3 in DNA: TGTGCCAGTTTTGGGGGAGGGCTCTACAATGAGCAGTTCTTC.

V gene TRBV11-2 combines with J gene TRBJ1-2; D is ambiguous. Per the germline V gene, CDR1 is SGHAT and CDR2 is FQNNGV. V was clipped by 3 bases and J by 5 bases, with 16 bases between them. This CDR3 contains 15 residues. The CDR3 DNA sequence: TGTGCCAGCAGCTTTACCTATTCTGGTTGGTATGGCTACACCTTC. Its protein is CASSFTYSGWYGYTF.

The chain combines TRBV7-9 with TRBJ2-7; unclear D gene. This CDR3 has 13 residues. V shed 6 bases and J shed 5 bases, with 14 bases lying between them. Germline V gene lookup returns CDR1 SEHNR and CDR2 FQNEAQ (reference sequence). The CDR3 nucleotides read TGTGCCAGCAGTTTCCTGTCGACAAACGAGCAGTACTTC. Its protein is CASSFLSTNEQYF.

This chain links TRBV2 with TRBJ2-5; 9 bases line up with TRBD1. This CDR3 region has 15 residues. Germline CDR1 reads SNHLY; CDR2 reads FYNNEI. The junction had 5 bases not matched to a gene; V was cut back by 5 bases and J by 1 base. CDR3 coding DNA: TGTGCCAGCAGTTCTGGGACAGGGCCCCAAGAGACCCAGTACTTC. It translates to CASSSGTGPQETQYF. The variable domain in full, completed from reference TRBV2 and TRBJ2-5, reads EPEVTQTPSHQVTQMGQEVILRCVPISNHLYFYWYRQILGQKVEFLVSFYNNEISEKSEIFDDQFSVERPDGSNFTLKIRSTKLEDSAMYFCASSSGTGPQETQYFGPGTRLLVL.

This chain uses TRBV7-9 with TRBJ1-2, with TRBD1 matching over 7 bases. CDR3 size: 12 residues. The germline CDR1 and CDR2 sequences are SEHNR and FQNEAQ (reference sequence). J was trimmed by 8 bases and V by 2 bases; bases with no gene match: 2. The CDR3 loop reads CASSLSGGGYTF. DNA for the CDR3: TGTGCCAGCAGCTTATCAGGGGGAGGCTACACCTTC.

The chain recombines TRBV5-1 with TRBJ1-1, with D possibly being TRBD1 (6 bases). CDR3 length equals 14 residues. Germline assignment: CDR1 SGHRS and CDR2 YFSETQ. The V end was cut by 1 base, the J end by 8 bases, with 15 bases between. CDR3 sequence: CASSLSLNRVEAFF. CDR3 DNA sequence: TGCGCCAGCAGCTTGTCGCTGAACAGGGTAGAAGCTTTCTTT.

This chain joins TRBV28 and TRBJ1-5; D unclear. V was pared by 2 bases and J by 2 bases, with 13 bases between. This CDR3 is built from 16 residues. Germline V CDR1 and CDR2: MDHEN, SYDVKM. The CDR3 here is CASSLTTSRGNQPQHF. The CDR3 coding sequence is TGTGCCAGCAGTTTAACGACTAGTCGAGGCAATCAGCCCCAGCATTTT.

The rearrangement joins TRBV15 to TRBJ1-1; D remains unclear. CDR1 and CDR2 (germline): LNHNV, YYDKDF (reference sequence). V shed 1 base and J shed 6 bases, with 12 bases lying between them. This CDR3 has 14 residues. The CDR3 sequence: CATSRAEGYAEAFF. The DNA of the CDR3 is TGTGCCACCAGCAGAGCAGAAGGTTACGCTGAAGCTTTCTTT.

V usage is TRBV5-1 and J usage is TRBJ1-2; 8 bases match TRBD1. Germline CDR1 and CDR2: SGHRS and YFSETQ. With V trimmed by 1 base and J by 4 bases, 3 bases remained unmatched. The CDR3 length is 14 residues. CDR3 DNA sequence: TGCGCCAGCAGCTTGACAGGGGGGACCTATGGCTACACCTTC. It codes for CASSLTGGTYGYTF.

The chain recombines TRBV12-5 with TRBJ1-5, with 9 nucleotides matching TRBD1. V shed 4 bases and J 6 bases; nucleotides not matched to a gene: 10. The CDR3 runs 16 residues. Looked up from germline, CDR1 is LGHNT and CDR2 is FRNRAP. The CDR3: CASGSLTGGAGQPQHF. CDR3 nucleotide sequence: TGTGCTAGTGGTTCCTTAACAGGGGGCGCGGGTCAGCCCCAGCATTTT.

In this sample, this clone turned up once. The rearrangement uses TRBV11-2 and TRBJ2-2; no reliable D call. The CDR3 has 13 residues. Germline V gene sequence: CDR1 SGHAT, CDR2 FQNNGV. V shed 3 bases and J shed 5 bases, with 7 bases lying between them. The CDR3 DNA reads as TGTGCCAGCAGCTTTAAGTTAACCGGGGAGCTGTTTTTT. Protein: CASSFKLTGELFF.

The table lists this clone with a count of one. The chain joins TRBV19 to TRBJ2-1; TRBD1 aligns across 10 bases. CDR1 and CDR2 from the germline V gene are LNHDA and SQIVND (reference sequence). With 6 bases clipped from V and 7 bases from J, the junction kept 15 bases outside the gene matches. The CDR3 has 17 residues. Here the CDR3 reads CASSHLPGQGRWNEQFF. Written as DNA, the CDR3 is TGTGCCAGTAGCCATCTCCCGGGACAGGGGAGGTGGAATGAGCAGTTCTTC.

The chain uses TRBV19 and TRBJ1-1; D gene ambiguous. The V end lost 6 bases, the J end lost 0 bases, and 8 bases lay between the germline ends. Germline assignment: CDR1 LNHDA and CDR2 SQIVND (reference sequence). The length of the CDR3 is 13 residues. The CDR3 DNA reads TGTGCCAGTAGCCAATTCATGAACACTGAAGCTTTCTTT. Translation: CASSQFMNTEAFF.

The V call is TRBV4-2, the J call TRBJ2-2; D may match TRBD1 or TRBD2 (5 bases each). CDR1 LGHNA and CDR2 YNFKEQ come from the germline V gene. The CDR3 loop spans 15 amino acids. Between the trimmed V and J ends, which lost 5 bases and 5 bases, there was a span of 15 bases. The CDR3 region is CASSLAGRATGELFF. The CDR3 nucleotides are TGTGCCAGCAGCTTGGCGGGCAGGGCTACCGGGGAGCTGTTTTTT.

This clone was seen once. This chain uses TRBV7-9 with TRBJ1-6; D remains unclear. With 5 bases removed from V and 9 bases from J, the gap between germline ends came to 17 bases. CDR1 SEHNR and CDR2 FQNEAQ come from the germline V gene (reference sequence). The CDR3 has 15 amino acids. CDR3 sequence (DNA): TGTGCCAGCAGCCCAGGACCGCTTACGGGTTCACCCCTCCACTTT. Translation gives CASSPGPLTGSPLHF.

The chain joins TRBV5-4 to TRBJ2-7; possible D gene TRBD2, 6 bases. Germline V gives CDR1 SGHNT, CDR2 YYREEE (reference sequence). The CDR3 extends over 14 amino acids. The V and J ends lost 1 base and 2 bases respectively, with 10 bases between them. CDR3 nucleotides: TGTGCCAGCAGCTTGTTAGGGAGGCCCTACGAGCAGTACTTC. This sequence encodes CASSLLGRPYEQYF.